Reported below is one T cell receptor beta chain. Its antigen target is currently unknown. Nothing much larger sits one base from this clone, and base qualities are not available. This specimen's time point label, interpreted: baseline before first vaccination. The vaccinee samples were drawn from two UK trials, COV001 and COV002, one of which was a single-blind randomized controlled phase 2/3 trial testing AZD1222 (ChAdOx1 nCoV-19) in healthy adults. For TCRbeta chain sequencing, PBMC samples from trial participants were taken at day 0 and at day 28 after the second dose. This record comes from a study of T cell responses to AZD1222 COVID-19 vaccine (dated by TCRdb to the early 2020s). General notes on the study: AZD1222 recipients whose second dose came at about 4 weeks and those whose second dose came at about 12 weeks were combined into one group, since spike-specific TCR depth and breadth did not differ between the two schedules. TCR sequencing covered 233 trial participants: some 210 given two doses of AZD1222 and some 25 given two doses of MenACWY control vaccine. Enrollment into the trials was organized by age into subgroups of 18-55, 56-69 and 70-plus years, and those subgroups contained roughly 160, 29 and 62 TCR-sequenced participants, respectively.

The CDR3 regions of human TCRbeta chains were analyzed by immunosequencing. In the paper's pipeline: Repertoire TCRs were checked for matches against a reference library of SARS-CoV-2-specific TCRs that had been generated using the MIRA antigen-specificity platform. Breadth meant the fraction of unique TCRs that were SARS-CoV-2-associated, whereas depth meant the fraction of total T cells that were SARS-CoV-2-associated. Using the MIRA data, each spike-specific TCR was mapped to the spike region that the TCR reacts to and placed in a CD4 or CD8 class. Log10-transformed breadth and depth values were compared by one-way ANOVA with Sidak's multiple comparisons tests. The table was pulled from immuneACCESS by TCRdb, which kept in-frame rearrangements only. Such tables lose some clones; where checked, under half of the loss comes from unresolved V genes, and the rest has no known cause. The V and J calls and clone size come from that table; D and trimming were worked out from the DNA. For this sample there are 150,000 or so clones; 80% to 90% appear just once. Approximately 8% of the sample is taken by the ten largest.

Here is what the overall study found, with its caveats: Conclusions about previously exposed vaccinees are limited because only five to seven AZD1222 recipients were SARS-CoV-2 seropositive at baseline. The vaccine-associated CD4 TCRs covered the entire spike protein, and the dominant responses fell in regions 160-218 and 743-854. Because no samples from the day 14 peak response were available, repertoires could be characterized only after the peak T cell response. After two AZD1222 doses, spike-specific TCR breadth and depth were significantly higher than at day 0 and than in MenACWY recipients. The 56-69-year group was small, and its depth increase did not reach significance, likely because of low power. Participants were mostly white British, with more females than males. The authors suggested clonal diversity may have been underestimated. Nearly half of unique spike-specific TCRs reportedly recognized epitopes outside regions mutated in the B.1.351 and B.1.1.7 variants.

Clipping removes 5 bases from V and 0 bases from J, with 11 as the unmatched junction base count. From cysteine to phenylalanine, the CDR3 is 18 amino acids long. The kept DNA is CDR3 alone, 54 bases in frame from the first base. The germline V gene yields MGHRA for CDR1 and YSYEKL for CDR2. The source material was peripheral blood, sampled on day 0 of AZD1222 vaccination. The sequence links TRBV4-1 to TRBJ2-3; 10 bases in the middle match TRBD1. The origin of this receptor is an adult in good health. The CDR3 corresponds to CASSSRAGTGASTDTQYF. DNA sequence: TGCGCCAGCAGCTCCCGCGCCGGGACAGGGGCCAGCACAGATACGCAGTATTTT.